Shown below are 25 T cell receptor beta chains from a single sample sequenced in a study of T cells after yellow fever vaccination. Each CDR3 protein is one row after TCRdb ran MiXCR on the 5' RACE reads. The sample includes some 300,000 distinct CDR3 sequences, around 10% of them seen just once. The sample was CD4+ T cells sorted from PBMCs, taken 45 days after the yellow fever booster vaccination. These receptor sequences come from a man between 18 and 29 years old who received the YFV17D yellow fever vaccine.

The rearrangement links TRBV29-1 to TRBJ1-1; D unclear. The V end lost 7 bases, the J end lost 5 bases, and 14 bases lay between the germline ends. Germline CDR1 reads SQVTM; CDR2 reads ANQGSEA. The length of the CDR3 is 12 residues. The CDR3 sequence: CSAERGGTEAFF. In DNA, the CDR3 is TGCAGCGCCGAGCGGGGAGGGACTGAAGCTTTCTTT.

This clonotype was observed once. V usage is TRBV20-1 and J usage is TRBJ2-3, with a tentative D call TRBD2 (6 bases). CDR1 and CDR2 (germline): DFQATT, SNEGSKA (reference sequence). V was clipped by 0 bases and J by 3 bases, with 10 bases between them. This CDR3 spans 14 amino acids. The CDR3 is CSAREGSGTDTQYF. The CDR3 region has the DNA TGCAGTGCTAGAGAGGGTAGCGGAACAGATACGCAGTATTTT.

This clonotype was seen at least ten times. This chain joins TRBV7-2 and TRBJ2-1, with 8 bases fitting TRBD1. The junction had 13 bases not matched to a gene; V was cut back by 8 bases and J by 7 bases. The V gene's germline CDR1 is SGHTA and CDR2 FQGNSA. This CDR3 has 15 amino acids. The CDR3 reads CASRRSGQGLNEQFF. CDR3 in DNA: TGTGCCAGCCGACGTAGCGGACAGGGCTTAAATGAGCAGTTCTTC.

There are many counts of this clonotype. The rearrangement links TRBV4-2 to TRBJ2-3; possible D gene TRBD1, 5 bases. Germline V CDR1 and CDR2: LGHNA, YNFKEQ. The CDR3 runs 15 residues. V was pared by 3 bases and J by 1 base, with 11 bases between. CDR3 nucleotide sequence: TGTGCCAGCAGCCAGTTCCTAGGGGGCACAGATACGCAGTATTTT. Protein product: CASSQFLGGTDTQYF.

The chain is built from TRBV4-1 and TRBJ2-1, with 13 bases lining up with TRBD2. The germline V gene has CDR1 MGHRA and CDR2 YSYEKL. Trimming at V came to 4 bases and at J to 7 bases, leaving 10 bases not matched to a gene. The CDR3 spans 17 residues. The CDR3 sequence is CASSRLPTSGGVNEQFF. CDR3 bases: TGCGCCAGCAGCCGACTCCCCACTAGCGGGGGGGTTAATGAGCAGTTCTTC.

At least ten counts were recorded for this clonotype. The J gene is TRBJ2-7, the V gene TRBV6-2 or TRBV6-3; tentatively, D is TRBD2 (6 bases). Between the trimmed V and J ends, which lost 4 bases and 0 bases, there was a span of 16 bases. Germline V gene sequence: CDR1 MNHEY, CDR2 SVGEGT. CDR3 length: 16 amino acids. CDR3 bases: TGTGCCAGCAGTTCAGGAGGGGCCCAAAGCTCCTACGAGCAGTACGTC. It is translated as CASSSGGAQSSYEQYV.

The V call is TRBV4-1, the J call TRBJ2-7; D could derive from TRBD1 or TRBD2 (7 bases each). This CDR3 contains 19 residues. V was clipped by 4 bases and J by 3 bases, with 28 bases between them. Per the germline V gene, CDR1 is MGHRA and CDR2 is YSYEKL. The CDR3 DNA follows: TGCGCCAGCAGCCGGATGGTGAGGGGGCGGGGGCCCGAGAACTACGAGCAGTACTTC. It codes for CASSRMVRGRGPENYEQYF.

This clonotype was recorded a few times. The V gene is TRBV12-3 or TRBV12-4, the J gene TRBJ2-1, with TRBD1 matching over 8 bases. V trimming: 7 bases; J trimming: 0 bases; junction bases outside the gene matches: 8. CDR3 length equals 16 residues. Written as DNA, the CDR3 is TGTGCCAGCACCCCCTGGCAGGGGGCCTCCTACAATGAGCAGTTCTTC. Amino acids: CASTPWQGASYNEQFF.

This clonotype turned up a few times. CDR3 in DNA: TGTGCCAGCAGTGACTTTGTGGGGGCAGGGGCTTTCTTT. It yields the protein CASSDFVGAGAFF. The rearrangement links TRBV6-4 to TRBJ1-1; maybe TRBD1 (6 bases). Germline V gives CDR1 MRHNA, CDR2 SNTAGT. The CDR3 runs 13 residues. V gave up 1 base and J gave up 11 bases, with 14 bases separating them.

There are a few counts of this clonotype. DNA for the CDR3: TGTGCCAGCAGTGTTCAGCGGGGACGTTCTGAGCAGTACTTC. Translated: CASSVQRGRSEQYF. The genes are TRBV2 and TRBJ2-7, with 7 nucleotides matching TRBD2. The V gene end was trimmed by 4 bases and the J gene end by 7 bases; junction bases not matched to a gene: 10. Germline V gives CDR1 SNHLY, CDR2 FYNNEI. The CDR3 is made up of 14 amino acids.

The chain has TRBV5-1 and TRBJ2-5; TRBD1 might be the D (6 bases). Germline V gene lookup returns CDR1 SGHRS and CDR2 YFSETQ. CDR3 size: 13 residues. V lost 4 bases and J 4 bases, leaving 11 bases between the germline ends. CDR3 DNA: TGCGCCAGCAGCGCCGGGACAAGAGAGACCCAGTACTTC. Translation gives CASSAGTRETQYF.

The genes are TRBV20-1 and TRBJ2-7, with a weak D call TRBD1 (6 bases). CDR3 size: 15 residues. Trimming shortened V by 3 bases and J by 3 bases, and 18 bases separated the two germline ends. Germline V gene lookup returns CDR1 DFQATT and CDR2 SNEGSKA (reference sequence). DNA of the CDR3: TGCAGTGCTAGGCCCCCGACCGGGACACTCTACGAGCAGTACTTC. Encoded protein: CSARPPTGTLYEQYF.

This clonotype was observed many times. The chain carries TRBV12-3 or TRBV12-4 and TRBJ2-4, with D maybe TRBD2 (6 bases). The V end was cut by 5 bases, the J end by 9 bases, with 17 bases between. CDR3 length equals 14 residues. The DNA for the CDR3 is TGTGCCAGCAGTCTGCAGACTAGGCGGGGCATTCAGTACTTC. Translated, it gives CASSLQTRRGIQYF.

A few counts support this clonotype. The rearrangement links TRBV5-6 to TRBJ1-6, with D tentatively TRBD1 (5 bases). Deletions cut 3 bases from V and 7 bases from J, with 14 bases between. Germline CDR1 is SGHDT and CDR2 is YYEEEE. The CDR3 totals 15 residues. In DNA form, the CDR3 reads TGTGCCAGCAGCTATTACAGGTTGGACAATTCACCCCTCCACTTT. This translates into CASSYYRLDNSPLHF.

This clonotype was detected a few times. V gene TRBV7-2 combines with J gene TRBJ2-5; 11 positions match TRBD2. The CDR3 is made up of 15 amino acids. Per the germline V gene, CDR1 is SGHTA and CDR2 is FQGNSA. Trimming took 6 bases from V and 4 from J; bases not matched to a gene: 7. Here the CDR3 DNA reads TGTGCCAGCAGTAGGGTCGGGACTAGCGGAGAGACCCAGTACTTC. As protein: CASSRVGTSGETQYF.

This clonotype was seen a few times. This chain uses TRBV18 with TRBJ1-2; D not resolved. Deletions cut 3 bases from V and 2 bases from J, with 10 bases between. The CDR3 is 14 residues long. Germline lookup yields CDR1 KGHSH and CDR2 LQKENI. CDR3 loop: CASSPTMGNYGYTF. The DNA of the CDR3 is TGTGCCAGCTCACCTACCATGGGGAACTATGGCTACACCTTC. The whole variable domain, filled in from reference TRBV18 and TRBJ1-2, reads NAGVMQNPRHLVRRRGQEARLRCSPMKGHSHVYWYRQLPEEGLKFMVYLQKENIIDESGMPKERFSAEFPKEGPSILRIQQVVRGDSAAYFCASSPTMGNYGYTFGSGTRLTVV.

The chain uses TRBV11-2 and TRBJ1-1; weak D call: TRBD1 (5 bases). This CDR3 contains 14 residues. Trimming took 3 bases from V and 0 from J, leaving 8 bases between them. Germline-derived CDR1 and CDR2 are SGHAT and FQNNGV. The CDR3 DNA is TGTGCCAGCAGCTTCCCGGGGGTGAACACTGAAGCTTTCTTT. Protein: CASSFPGVNTEAFF. The variable domain in full, completed from reference TRBV11-2 and TRBJ1-1, reads EAGVAQSPRYKIIEKRQSVAFWCNPISGHATLYWYQQILGQGPKLLIQFQNNGVVDDSQLPKDRFSAERLKGVDSTLKIQPAKLEDSAVYLCASSFPGVNTEAFFGQGTRLTVV.

The chain combines TRBV7-8 with TRBJ2-3; 8 bases agree with TRBD2. The CDR3 totals 16 residues. The V gene's germline CDR1 is SGHVS and CDR2 FQNEAQ. The V segment lost 6 bases and the J segment 7 bases; nucleotides outside the gene matches: 15. CDR3: CASSPPGIAGWNTQYF. The DNA for the CDR3 is TGTGCCAGCAGTCCCCCCGGGATAGCGGGGTGGAATACGCAGTATTTT.

This clonotype was observed a few times. The chain combines TRBV5-1 with TRBJ2-2; 12 bases are a match to TRBD2. CDR3 size: 15 residues. The germline gives CDR1 SGHRS, CDR2 YFSETQ. J lost 6 bases, V lost 4 bases, and 4 bases had no gene match. CDR3 protein: CASSPWTSGAGELFF. For the CDR3, the DNA is TGCGCCAGCAGCCCTTGGACTAGCGGGGCCGGGGAGCTGTTTTTT. The full variable domain, rest sourced from reference TRBV5-1 and TRBJ2-2, is KAGVTQTPRYLIKTRGQQVTLSCSPISGHRSVSWYQQTPGQGLQFLFEYFSETQRNKGNFPGRFSGRQFSNSRSEMNVSTLELGDSALYLCASSPWTSGAGELFFGEGSRLTVL.

The chain couples TRBV7-2 to TRBJ2-7; no clear D gene. The CDR3 extends over 13 amino acids. Germline lookup yields CDR1 SGHTA and CDR2 FQGNSA. Trimming took 3 bases from V and 5 from J, leaving 11 bases between them. The CDR3 sequence is CASSFSRDDEQYF. The CDR3 DNA follows: TGTGCCAGCAGCTTCAGTAGAGACGACGAGCAGTACTTC.

This clonotype was counted between two and nine times. V is TRBV12-3 or TRBV12-4 and J is TRBJ2-3; possible D gene TRBD2, 7 bases. V shed 3 bases and J shed 5 bases, with 15 bases lying between them. CDR3 length equals 15 residues. The CDR3 DNA follows: TGTGCCAGCAGTTTTGGAGGGGGGGATGGAGATACGCAGTATTTT. Its translation: CASSFGGGDGDTQYF.

Only one count was recorded for this clonotype. J is TRBJ1-2 and V is TRBV7-2, with a weak D call TRBD1 (5 bases). Trimming stripped 2 bases from V and 8 bases from J, with 15 bases between. CDR3 length: 14 amino acids. The V gene's germline CDR1 is SGHTA and CDR2 FQGNSA. CDR3 nucleotide sequence: TGTGCCAGCAGCTTATTACGCGGGTCAGGGGGCTACACCTTC. Translated: CASSLLRGSGGYTF.

This clonotype was detected many times. The chain joins TRBV7-2 to TRBJ2-3; 7 bases agree with TRBD2. Germline CDR1 is SGHTA and CDR2 is FQGNSA. This CDR3 spans 15 amino acids. The V segment lost 3 bases and the J segment 2 bases; nucleotides outside the gene matches: 5. DNA for the CDR3: TGTGCCAGCAGCTTCAACGGGGGGACCACAGATACGCAGTATTTT. Its translation: CASSFNGGTTDTQYF.

The sample holds many counts of this clonotype. The chain joins TRBV20-1 to TRBJ2-4; 7 nucleotides agree with TRBD1. The CDR3 length is 18 residues. CDR1 and CDR2 from the germline V gene are DFQATT and SNEGSKA (reference sequence). The trim removed 3 bases at V and 0 bases at J, leaving 14 bases unmatched. CDR3 amino acids: CSASSPGQKTIAKNIQYF. The DNA of the CDR3 is TGCAGTGCTAGCTCTCCGGGACAGAAGACTATAGCCAAAAACATTCAGTACTTC.

The chain is built from TRBV5-1 and TRBJ1-6; a possible D gene is TRBD1 (6 bases). Trimming left V 1 base short and J 10 bases short, with 15 bases between. CDR3 size: 15 residues. Germline loops: CDR1 SGHRS, CDR2 YFSETQ. The CDR3 DNA sequence: TGCGCCAGCAGCTTGCAGGGGACTATAGAGTCACCCCTCCACTTT. Amino acids: CASSLQGTIESPLHF.